The sequence of this TCR beta chain was determined in a study of T cell repertoires in cytomegalovirus infection. At the level of the study: Recently identified HLA-C-restricted CMV epitopes were used, and well-studied HLA-B-restricted CMV epitopes were used as well. Public signatures in TCR beta pointed to CMV infection and matching HLA type.

TCRdb re-analysed the reads in MiXCR, keeping a single row per CDR3 protein. This sample carries some 700,000 distinct CDR3 sequences, roughly 36% of them seen once, and the ten largest clones take 15% to 20%. The study, taken as a whole, reports: Cumulative public TCR beta family frequency identified carriers of CMV plus the relevant HLA. CMV-specific TCR beta clonotypes restricted by HLA-C dominated the ex vivo response.

This clonotype was counted only a few times. Its antigen is unidentified. Germline V gene sequence: CDR1 SGHAT, CDR2 FQNNGV. V lost 6 bases to trimming and J lost 3 bases; unmatched junction nucleotides: 7. CDR3 length: 14 residues. The chain is built from TRBV11-2 and TRBJ1-2, with 7 bases aligning to TRBD1. The starting material was cultured PBMCs, obtained from culture after CMV antigen stimulation. The receptor comes from a human donor in good health (CMV status not recorded). Some clones in this sample may be carry-over from other donors' samples. The CDR3 sequence: CASRRTGDYYGYTF. The CDR3 nucleotides read TGTGCCAGCAGGCGAACAGGGGACTACTATGGCTACACCTTC. Filled out from reference TRBV11-2 and TRBJ1-2, the complete variable domain reads EAGVAQSPRYKIIEKRQSVAFWCNPISGHATLYWYQQILGQGPKLLIQFQNNGVVDDSQLPKDRFSAERLKGVDSTLKIQPAKLEDSAVYLCASRRTGDYYGYTFGSGTRLTVV.